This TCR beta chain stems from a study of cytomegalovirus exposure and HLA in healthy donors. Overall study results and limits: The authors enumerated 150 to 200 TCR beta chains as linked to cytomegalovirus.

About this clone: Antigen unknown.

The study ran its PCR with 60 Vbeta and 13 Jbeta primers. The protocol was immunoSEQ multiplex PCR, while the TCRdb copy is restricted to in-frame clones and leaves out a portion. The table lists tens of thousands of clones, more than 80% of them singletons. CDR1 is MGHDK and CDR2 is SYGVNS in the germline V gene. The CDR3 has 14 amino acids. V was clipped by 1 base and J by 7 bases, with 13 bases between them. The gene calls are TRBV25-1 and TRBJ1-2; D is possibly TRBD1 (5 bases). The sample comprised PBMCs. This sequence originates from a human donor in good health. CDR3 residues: CASSESLGASGYTF. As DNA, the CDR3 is TGTGCCAGCAGTGAATCGTTAGGGGCTAGTGGCTACACCTTC.